The present T cell receptor (beta chain) was sequenced within a study of neoadjuvant anti-PD-1 for oral cavity cancer. Study-level results: Greater tumor shrinkage accompanied bigger post-treatment sizes of preexisting clones. Pretreatment Treg/Th17 ratio correlated inversely with post-treatment tumor clonality.

Tumor libraries mostly used 4 to 5 ug genomic DNA, two replicates each. Using immunoSEQ multiplex PCR, the repertoire was profiled, and TCRdb retains in-frame clones only, with some absent. This sample yields thousands of clones, of which roughly 56% are seen a single time; approximately 7.9% belongs to the top ten. In the case of this clone: Antigen: not known.

V lost 2 bases, J lost 5 bases, and 12 bases lay in between. CDR1 is MNHNS and CDR2 is SASEGT in the germline V gene. The CDR3 has 15 amino acids. The specimen comprised tumor tissue, sampled before nivolumab (anti-PD-1) treatment. This sequence originates from a person aged 35-80 years with oral cavity squamous cell carcinoma. The genes are TRBV6-1 and TRBJ1-4, with a tentative D call TRBD1 (5 bases). As DNA, the CDR3 is TGTGCCAGCAGTGAATGGGAGGGGAAGAATGAAAAACTGTTTTTT. Translated, it gives CASSEWEGKNEKLFF.